This TCR beta chain was captured in a study of blood T cells in healthy people across ages. This clonotype showed up many times. The V gene's germline CDR1 is MNHEY and CDR2 SMNVEV (reference sequence). The CDR3 is 18 amino acids. The V and J ends lost 5 bases and 2 bases, in that order; junction bases with no gene match: 14. Together with a sample-barcoded 5' primer, a J-beta primer mix was included in a second PCR lasting about 7 to 11 cycles. From the 5' RACE reads, TCRdb called clonotypes with MiXCR, one entry per CDR3 protein. The sample contains 750,000 or so distinct CDR3 sequences, more than 20% of which appear only once. Another study also made use of these data, one on T cells of mothers and their children. That source adds: Relative to unrelated pairs, biologically related mother-child dyads exhibited marginally greater, non-significant overlap.

Sequenced sample: blood. The TCR comes from a boy aged 10-17 years in good health. The chain is built from TRBV27 and TRBJ2-7; TRBD2 matches at 11 bases. The CDR3 sequence is CASSVFSGRDDGPYEQYF. As DNA, the CDR3 is TGTGCCAGCAGTGTCTTTAGCGGGAGGGATGATGGTCCCTACGAGCAGTACTTC.